This T cell receptor (beta chain) is drawn from a study of cytomegalovirus exposure and HLA in healthy donors. V was shortened by 6 bases and J by 5 bases, with 17 bases between the two germline ends. The CDR3 covers 16 residues. Germline loops: CDR1 MNHNY, CDR2 SVGAGI (reference sequence). Sequencing used immunoSEQ multiplex PCR; TCRdb keeps in-frame clones, though not all of them. Of 200,000 to 250,000 clones listed, about 90% are singletons. The chain recombines TRBV6-6 with TRBJ1-6; maybe TRBD1 (6 bases). Sequencing was carried out using PBMCs. The TCR originated in a woman between 18 and 30 years old in good health and CMV-seronegative. CDR3 in DNA: TGTGCCAGCAGCTACCTTCTGGGGGCAAATAATTCACCCCTCCACTTT. Encoded protein: CASSYLLGANNSPLHF.